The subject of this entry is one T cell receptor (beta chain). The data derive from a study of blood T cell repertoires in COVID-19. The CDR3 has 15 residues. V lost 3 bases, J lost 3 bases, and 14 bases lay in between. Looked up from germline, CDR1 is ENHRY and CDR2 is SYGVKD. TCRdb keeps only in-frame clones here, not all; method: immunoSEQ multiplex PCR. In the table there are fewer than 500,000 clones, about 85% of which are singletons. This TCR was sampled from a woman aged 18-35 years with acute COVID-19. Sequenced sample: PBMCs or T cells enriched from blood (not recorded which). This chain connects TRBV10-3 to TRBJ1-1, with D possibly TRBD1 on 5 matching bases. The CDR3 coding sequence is TGTGCCATCAGTGACAGGGTTTCGCGGTACACTGAAGCTTTCTTT. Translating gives CAISDRVSRYTEAFF.